This T cell receptor (beta chain) was sequenced during a study of blood T cell repertoires in COVID-19. Study at large: There were acute and convalescent COVID-19 samples, and they came from the United States, Italy and Spain. Sources were T cells, B-cell-depleted T cells, or PBMCs; the material itself was cDNA or gDNA.

Produced via immunoSEQ multiplex PCR; TCRdb's table is partial and in-frame only. Here the sample spans 95,000 to 150,000 clones, 55% to 75% being singletons. The germline gives CDR1 MGHRA, CDR2 YSYEKL. CDR3 size: 16 residues. V was clipped by 3 bases and J by 5 bases; unmatched bases: 12. Sequences were obtained from peripheral blood. The rearrangement uses TRBV4-1 and TRBJ2-5; TRBD2 matches 7 bases. The receptor comes from a human donor with acute or convalescent COVID-19. The donor label of this sample is uncertain. Here the CDR3 reads CASSQSPPREGETQYF. The CDR3 DNA is TGCGCCAGCAGCCAGTCCCCCCCGAGGGAGGGGGAGACCCAGTACTTC.